This T cell receptor beta chain was identified during a study of T cells after yellow fever vaccination. Findings and limits, study-wide: Researchers report a weaker secondary response that nonetheless peaked faster, day 5 versus 15.

Researchers made TCR cDNA using 5'RACE template switching, and this step added a universal primer site and UMIs. Each CDR3 protein is one row after TCRdb ran MiXCR on the 5' RACE reads. The table includes about 320,000 distinct CDR3 sequences, 12% detected once. This clonotype occurred many times. Antigen: not known. Trimming pared 3 bases from V and 10 bases from J, leaving 15 bases between. This CDR3 contains 13 residues. Germline V gene lookup returns CDR1 MNHEY and CDR2 SMNVEV (reference sequence). The chain employs TRBV27 and TRBJ1-1; D is undetermined. The input for sequencing was CD4+ T cells sorted from PBMCs, taken 15 days after the yellow fever booster vaccination. This sequence originates from a man aged 18 to 30 who received the YFV17D yellow fever vaccine. CDR3 nucleotides: TGTGCCAGCAGTTTTGGGTCACCGGGTTTAGCTTTCTTT. Translating gives CASSFGSPGLAFF.